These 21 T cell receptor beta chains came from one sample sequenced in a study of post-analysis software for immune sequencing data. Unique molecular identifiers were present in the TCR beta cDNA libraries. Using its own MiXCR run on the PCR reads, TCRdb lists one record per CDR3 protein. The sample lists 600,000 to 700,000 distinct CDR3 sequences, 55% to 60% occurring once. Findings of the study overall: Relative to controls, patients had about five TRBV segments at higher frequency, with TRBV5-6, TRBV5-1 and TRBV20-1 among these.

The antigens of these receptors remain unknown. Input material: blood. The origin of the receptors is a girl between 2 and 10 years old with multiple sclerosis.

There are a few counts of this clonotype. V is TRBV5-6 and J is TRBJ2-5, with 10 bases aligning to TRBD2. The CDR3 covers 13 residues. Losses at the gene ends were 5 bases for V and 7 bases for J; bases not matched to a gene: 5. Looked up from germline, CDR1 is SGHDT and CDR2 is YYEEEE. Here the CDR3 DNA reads TGTGCCAGCAGTCCTAGCGGGGGAGCGACCCAGTACTTC. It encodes CASSPSGGATQYF.

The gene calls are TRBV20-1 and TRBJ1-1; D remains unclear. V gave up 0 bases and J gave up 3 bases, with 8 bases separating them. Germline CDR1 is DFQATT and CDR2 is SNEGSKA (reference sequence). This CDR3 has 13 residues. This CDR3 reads CSAREEPYTEAFF. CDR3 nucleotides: TGCAGTGCTAGAGAGGAACCCTACACTGAAGCTTTCTTT.

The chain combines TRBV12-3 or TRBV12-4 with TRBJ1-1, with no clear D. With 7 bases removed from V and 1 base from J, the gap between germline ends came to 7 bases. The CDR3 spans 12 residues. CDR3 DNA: TGTGCCAGCACCCGACAGAACACTGAAGCTTTCTTT. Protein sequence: CASTRQNTEAFF.

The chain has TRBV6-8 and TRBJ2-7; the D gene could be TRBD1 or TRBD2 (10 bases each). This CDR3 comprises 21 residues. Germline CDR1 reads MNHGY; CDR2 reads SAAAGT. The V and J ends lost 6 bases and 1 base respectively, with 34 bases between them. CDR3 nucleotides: TGTGCCAGCAGCCTACCGGGACAGGGGCCTGACGGACTAGCGGCTTCCTACGAGCAGTACTTC. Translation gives CASSLPGQGPDGLAASYEQYF.

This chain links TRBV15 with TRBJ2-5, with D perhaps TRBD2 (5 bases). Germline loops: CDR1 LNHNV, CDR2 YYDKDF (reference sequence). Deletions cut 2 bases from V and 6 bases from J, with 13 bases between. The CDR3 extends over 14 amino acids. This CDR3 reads CATSRPGVEKTQYF. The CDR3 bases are TGTGCCACCAGCAGACCCGGGGTAGAAAAGACCCAGTACTTC.

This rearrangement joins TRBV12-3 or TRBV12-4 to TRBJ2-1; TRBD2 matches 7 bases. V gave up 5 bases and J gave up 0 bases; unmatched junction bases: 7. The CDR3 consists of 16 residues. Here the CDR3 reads CASSPIGGSSYNEQFF. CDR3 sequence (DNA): TGTGCCAGCAGTCCAATCGGGGGGAGCTCCTACAATGAGCAGTTCTTC.

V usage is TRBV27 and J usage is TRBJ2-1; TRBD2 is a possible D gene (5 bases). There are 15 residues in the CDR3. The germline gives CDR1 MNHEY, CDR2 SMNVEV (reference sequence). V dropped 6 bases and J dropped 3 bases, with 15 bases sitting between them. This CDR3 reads CASSPLGSFYNEQFF. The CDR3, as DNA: TGTGCCAGCAGCCCTCTGGGGAGTTTCTACAATGAGCAGTTCTTC.

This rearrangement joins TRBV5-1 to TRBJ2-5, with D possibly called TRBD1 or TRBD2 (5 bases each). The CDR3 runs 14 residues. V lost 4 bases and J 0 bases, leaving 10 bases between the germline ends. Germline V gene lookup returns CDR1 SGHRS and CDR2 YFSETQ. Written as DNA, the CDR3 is TGCGCCAGCAGCCTTGGGACCTACCAAGAGACCCAGTACTTC. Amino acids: CASSLGTYQETQYF. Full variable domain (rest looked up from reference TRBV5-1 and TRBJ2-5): KAGVTQTPRYLIKTRGQQVTLSCSPISGHRSVSWYQQTPGQGLQFLFEYFSETQRNKGNFPGRFSGRQFSNSRSEMNVSTLELGDSALYLCASSLGTYQETQYFGPGTRLLVL.

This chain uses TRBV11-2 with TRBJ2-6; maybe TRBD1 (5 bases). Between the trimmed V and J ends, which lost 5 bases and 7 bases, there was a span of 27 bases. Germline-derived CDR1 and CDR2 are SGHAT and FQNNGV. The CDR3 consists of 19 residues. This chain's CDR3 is CASSHLQLEAGRGANVLTF. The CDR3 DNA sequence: TGTGCCAGCAGCCACCTACAATTAGAAGCAGGGCGCGGAGCCAACGTCCTGACTTTC. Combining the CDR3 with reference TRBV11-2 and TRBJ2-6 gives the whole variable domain EAGVAQSPRYKIIEKRQSVAFWCNPISGHATLYWYQQILGQGPKLLIQFQNNGVVDDSQLPKDRFSAERLKGVDSTLKIQPAKLEDSAVYLCASSHLQLEAGRGANVLTFGAGSRLTVL.

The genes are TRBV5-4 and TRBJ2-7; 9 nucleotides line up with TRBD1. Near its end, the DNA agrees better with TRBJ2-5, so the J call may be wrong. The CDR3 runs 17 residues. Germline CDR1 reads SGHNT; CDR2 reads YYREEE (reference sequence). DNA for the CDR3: TGTGCCAGCAGCTCAGGGACAGGGATATGGACCCAAGAGACCCAGTACTTC. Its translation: CASSSGTGIWTQETQYF.

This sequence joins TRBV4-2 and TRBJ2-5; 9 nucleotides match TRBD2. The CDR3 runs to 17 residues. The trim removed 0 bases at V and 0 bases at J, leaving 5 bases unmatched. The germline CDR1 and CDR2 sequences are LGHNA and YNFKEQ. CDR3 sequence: CASSQDSLAGNQETQYF. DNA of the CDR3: TGTGCCAGCAGCCAAGATTCCCTAGCGGGGAACCAAGAGACCCAGTACTTC.

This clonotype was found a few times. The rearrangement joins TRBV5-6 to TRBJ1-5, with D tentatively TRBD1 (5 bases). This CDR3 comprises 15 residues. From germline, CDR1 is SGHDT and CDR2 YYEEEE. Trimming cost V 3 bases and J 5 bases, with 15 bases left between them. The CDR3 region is CASSYLGTPYQPQHF. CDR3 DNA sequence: TGTGCCAGCAGCTATCTTGGGACCCCATATCAGCCCCAGCATTTT.

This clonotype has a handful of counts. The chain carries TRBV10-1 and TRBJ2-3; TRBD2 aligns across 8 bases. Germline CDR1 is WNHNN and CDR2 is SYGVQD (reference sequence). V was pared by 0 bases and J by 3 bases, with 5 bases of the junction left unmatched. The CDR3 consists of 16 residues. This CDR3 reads CASSESKRGNTDTQYF. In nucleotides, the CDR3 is TGCGCCAGCAGTGAGTCGAAGCGGGGGAATACAGATACGCAGTATTTT.

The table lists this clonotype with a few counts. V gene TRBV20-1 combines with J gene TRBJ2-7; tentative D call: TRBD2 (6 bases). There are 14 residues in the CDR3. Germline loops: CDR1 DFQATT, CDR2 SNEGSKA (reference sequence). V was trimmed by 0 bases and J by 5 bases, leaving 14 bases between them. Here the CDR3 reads CSARDQAGLNEQYF. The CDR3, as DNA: TGCAGTGCTAGAGACCAGGCGGGATTAAACGAGCAGTACTTC.

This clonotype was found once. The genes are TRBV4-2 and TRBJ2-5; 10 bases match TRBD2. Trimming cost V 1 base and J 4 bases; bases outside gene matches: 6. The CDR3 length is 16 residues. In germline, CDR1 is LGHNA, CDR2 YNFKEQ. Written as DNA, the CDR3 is TGTGCCAGCAGCCAAGTGGTGGCTAGCGGGGGAGAGACCCAGTACTTC. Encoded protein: CASSQVVASGGETQYF.

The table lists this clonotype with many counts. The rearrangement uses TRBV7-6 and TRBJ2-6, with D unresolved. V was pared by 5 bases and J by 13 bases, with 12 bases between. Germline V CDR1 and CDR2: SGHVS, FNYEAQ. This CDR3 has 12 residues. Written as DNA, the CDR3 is TGTGCCAGCAGCCCAATGCAAGGAGTCCTGACTTTC. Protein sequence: CASSPMQGVLTF.

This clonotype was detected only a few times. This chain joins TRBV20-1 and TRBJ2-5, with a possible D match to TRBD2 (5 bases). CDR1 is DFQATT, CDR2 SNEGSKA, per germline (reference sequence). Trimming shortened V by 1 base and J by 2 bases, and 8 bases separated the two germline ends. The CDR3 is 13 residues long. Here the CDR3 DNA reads TGCAGTGCTAGAGGAGCGGCTCAAGAGACCCAGTACTTC. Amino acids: CSARGAAQETQYF.

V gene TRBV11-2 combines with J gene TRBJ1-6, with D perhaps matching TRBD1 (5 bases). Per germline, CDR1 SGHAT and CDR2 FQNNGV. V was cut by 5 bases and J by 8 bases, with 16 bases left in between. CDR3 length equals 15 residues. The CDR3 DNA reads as TGTGCCAGCAGCCCCCGGGACCCTATAGATTCACCCCTCCACTTT. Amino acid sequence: CASSPRDPIDSPLHF.

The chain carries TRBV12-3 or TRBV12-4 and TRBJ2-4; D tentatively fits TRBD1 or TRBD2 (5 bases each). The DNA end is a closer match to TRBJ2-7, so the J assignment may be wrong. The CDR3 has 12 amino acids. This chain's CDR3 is CASSWDHYEQYF. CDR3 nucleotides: TGTGCCAGCAGTTGGGACCACTACGAGCAGTACTTC.

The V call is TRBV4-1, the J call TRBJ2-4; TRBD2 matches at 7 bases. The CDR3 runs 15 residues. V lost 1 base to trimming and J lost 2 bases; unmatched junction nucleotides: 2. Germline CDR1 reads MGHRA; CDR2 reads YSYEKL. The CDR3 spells CASSQGGLPKNIQYF. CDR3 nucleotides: TGCGCCAGCAGCCAAGGGGGACTACCCAAAAACATTCAGTACTTC.

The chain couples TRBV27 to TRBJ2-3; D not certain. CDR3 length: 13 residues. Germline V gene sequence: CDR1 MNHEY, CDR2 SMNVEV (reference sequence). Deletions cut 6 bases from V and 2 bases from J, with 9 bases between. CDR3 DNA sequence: TGTGCCAGCAGCCGCGGACCCACAGATACGCAGTATTTT. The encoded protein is CASSRGPTDTQYF.